What follows is one T cell receptor (beta chain) and its context. This specimen comes from a study of blood T cell repertoires in COVID-19. Study-wide context: Italy, Spain and the United States were the sources of the convalescent and acute COVID-19 samples. Sources were T cells, B-cell-depleted T cells, or PBMCs; the material itself was cDNA or gDNA.

Germline V CDR1 and CDR2: SGHVS, FNYEAQ. Trimming removed 3 bases at V and 2 bases at J, with 11 bases between. The CDR3 contains 15 residues. Clones were sequenced by immunoSEQ multiplex PCR, and TCRdb holds only the in-frame ones, with some missing. The sample carries more than 150,000 clones, less than 90% recorded once. V and J are TRBV7-6 and TRBJ2-1, with D perhaps matching TRBD2 (5 bases). Sequencing was performed on peripheral blood. The receptor comes from a man between 65 and 85 years old with active or convalescent COVID-19. The CDR3 loop reads CASSFPPGTYNEQFF. CDR3 nucleotides: TGTGCCAGCAGCTTTCCCCCGGGGACCTACAATGAGCAGTTCTTC.